This T cell receptor (beta chain) is from a study of Graves' ophthalmopathy and Graves' hyperthyroidism. As for this clonotype: Its antigen is unknown.

Broader study findings: Ophthalmopathy progression was predicted by the model at 60% to 71% sensitivity and about 79% specificity.

RNA transcripts were the template, and TCR beta CDR3 regions were amplified from them. An initial RT-PCR round employing HTBI primers preceded a second-round multiplex PCR. TCRdb re-analysed the multiplex PCR reads in MiXCR, keeping a single row per CDR3 protein. The repertoire consists of over a million distinct CDR3 sequences, with less than 45% occurring once and the leading ten covering 8.5% to 14%. Sequencing was done on a sample of peripheral blood or thyroid tissue (not recorded which). This clonotype was obtained from an adult man with Graves' hyperthyroidism.

This chain's CDR3 is CATEYRPPWGAGYTF. The CDR3 DNA sequence: TGTGCCACCGAGTATCGCCCGCCGTGGGGGGCTGGCTACACCTTC. This chain connects TRBV19 to TRBJ1-2, with D perhaps TRBD1 (6 bases). V was shortened by 10 bases and J by 7 bases, with 25 bases between the two germline ends. Germline V lookup: CDR1 LNHDA, CDR2 SQIVND (reference sequence). The CDR3 runs 15 residues. Filled out from reference TRBV19 and TRBJ1-2, the complete variable domain reads DGGITQSPKYLFRKEGQNVTLSCEQNLNHDAMYWYRQDPGQGLRLIYYSQIVNDFQKGDIAEGYSVSREKKESFPLTVTSAQKNPTAFYLCATEYRPPWGAGYTFGSGTRLTVV.